Listed below are T cell receptor beta chains from one sample, sequenced in a study of T cells in Graves' hyperthyroidism and ophthalmopathy. MiXCR, applied by TCRdb to the multiplex PCR reads, yields one record per CDR3 protein. The sample lists 400,000 to 600,000 distinct CDR3 sequences; about 16% were seen once. Material for sequencing was blood. These receptor sequences come from a young woman with Graves' ophthalmopathy. CDR3s include the opening cysteine and the closing phenylalanine or tryptophan. The D gene is left open where the match is weak. Clone size appears in some rows only: once, few, many, or a class for an expanded clone.

DNA	CDR3	D	size	V	J
TGTGCCAGCAGGCGGACCGGGACAGGGGAGCCCTATAATTCACCCCTCCACTTT	CASRRTGTGEPYNSPLHF	TRBD1	many	TRBV2	TRBJ1-6
TGCAGTGCCAATGGGGCCCGCAGGGAGCAGTACTTC	CSANGARREQYF	-	-	TRBV20-1	TRBJ2-7
TGTGCCAGCAGCTTATTAAATCACAGGGGTCTAAACCAAGAGACCCAGTACTTC	CASSLLNHRGLNQETQYF	TRBD1	many	TRBV7-4	TRBJ2-5
TGTGCCACCAGAGACAGGGGTTTGGTCGGCTACACCTTC	CATRDRGLVGYTF	TRBD1	-	TRBV19	TRBJ1-2
TGTGCCAGCAGTTTTTGGTCCGGCCCTAATGAAAAACTGTTTTTT	CASSFWSGPNEKLFF	-	-	TRBV28	TRBJ1-4
TGTGCCAGCAGCCAGGGACCCGGAAACACCATATATTTT	CASSQGPGNTIYF	-	many	TRBV7-2	TRBJ1-3
TGCGCCAGCAGCTTTAACGAACAATCTGGAAACACCATATATTTT	CASSFNEQSGNTIYF	-	few	TRBV5-1	TRBJ1-3
TGTGCCAGCAGCGTGGGGGGGGTAAGCACAGATACGCAGTATTTT	CASSVGGVSTDTQYF	TRBD2	many	TRBV9	TRBJ2-3
TGCGCCAGCCGGACAGGGCGTATTGGCTACACCTTC	CASRTGRIGYTF	TRBD1	-	TRBV10-1	TRBJ1-2
TGCGCCAGCAGCTTGGGGCGGGAGACTGTTGATACGCAGTATTTT	CASSLGRETVDTQYF	TRBD2	many	TRBV5-1	TRBJ2-3
TGTGCCTGGAGGGATAATTCACCCCTCCACTTT	CAWRDNSPLHF	-	many	TRBV30	TRBJ1-6
TGCAGTGCTAGGGGACCCGGACGGAACATTCAGTACTTC	CSARGPGRNIQYF	-	few	TRBV20-1	TRBJ2-4
TGTGCCAGCAGTTTATACAGGGTGGGCACCGGGGAGCTGTTTTTT	CASSLYRVGTGELFF	-	-	TRBV12-3/TRBV12-4	TRBJ2-2
TGCGCCAGCAGCTCTGCCGGGACAGGGGGCCCTTATACGCAGTATTTT	CASSSAGTGGPYTQYF	TRBD1	-	TRBV5-1	TRBJ2-3
TGTGCCAGCAGCTTAAGGGCGGGAGCCTCCTACAATGAGCAGTTCTTC	CASSLRAGASYNEQFF	TRBD2	few	TRBV11-2	TRBJ2-1
TGCGCCAGCAGCTTGTCGGACAAAATGGGCGCAGGGCAGTACTTC	CASSLSDKMGAGQYF	-	many	TRBV5-1	TRBJ2-7
TGTGCCAGCAGTGGGTTAGCGGGATTCGGCGGGGAGCTGTTTTTT	CASSGLAGFGGELFF	TRBD2	-	TRBV28	TRBJ2-2
TGTGCCAGCAGCTTAATCGGGGGGGAGAGAGAGACCCAGTACTTC	CASSLIGGERETQYF	TRBD2	many	TRBV7-3	TRBJ2-5
TGTGCCAGCAGCCAAGGAGTAAATTCACCCCTCCACTTT	CASSQGVNSPLHF	-	many	TRBV3-1	TRBJ1-6
TGTGCCAGCAGTCCCTCGGGAGACGTGTGGGGTCGCCCGCCCCAGCATTTT	CASSPSGDVWGRPPQHF	-	-	TRBV6-5	TRBJ1-5
TGTGCCAGCAGTTGGGGACAGGGACCGCCTAATGAAAAACTGTTTTTT	CASSWGQGPPNEKLFF	TRBD1	-	TRBV6-1	TRBJ1-4
TGTGCCAGCGGGACAGGCTCTGGGGCCAACGTCCTGACTTTC	CASGTGSGANVLTF	TRBD1	few	TRBV2	TRBJ2-6
TGTGCCAGTAGTCCAATTCCCGGAAGGGGGGACATTCAGTACTTC	CASSPIPGRGDIQYF	-	-	TRBV19	TRBJ2-4
TGCAGTGCTAGTACGCGGCAGGGGATTTCACCCCTCCACTTT	CSASTRQGISPLHF	-	-	TRBV20-1	TRBJ1-6
TGTGCCAGCAGTGAATTACCGGGGAACACTGAAGCTTTCTTT	CASSELPGNTEAFF	-	many	TRBV2	TRBJ1-1
TGTGCCAGCAGTTCGGGACAGCACTACGAGCAGTACTTC	CASSSGQHYEQYF	TRBD1	many	TRBV27	TRBJ2-7
TGTGCCTGGAGTGTATTTGACGAAAAACTGTTTTTT	CAWSVFDEKLFF	-	few	TRBV30	TRBJ1-4
TGTGCCAGCAGCAGCGGGGTTCGACAGCCCCAGCATTTT	CASSSGVRQPQHF	-	-	TRBV28	TRBJ1-5
TGCGCCAGCAGCTTGTACCCTGGAAACACCATATATTTT	CASSLYPGNTIYF	-	many	TRBV5-1	TRBJ1-3
TGTGCCAGCAGTCCTAGCGGGAGGTCCACAGATACGCAGTATTTT	CASSPSGRSTDTQYF	TRBD2	-	TRBV7-2	TRBJ2-3
TGTGCCAGTAGCCCCCTGGTGGGGCAACATACCTACGAGCAGTACTTC	CASSPLVGQHTYEQYF	-	-	TRBV19	TRBJ2-7
TGTGCCAGCATTTCGAGACCCCAAGAGACCCAGTACTTC	CASISRPQETQYF	-	few	TRBV28	TRBJ2-5
TGTGCCAGCACCCCGGACAGGGGACTAAATAATTCACCCCTCCACTTT	CASTPDRGLNNSPLHF	TRBD1	-	TRBV2	TRBJ1-6
TGTGCCAGCAGCACCGACATACTTCTGCTTGCAACTAATGAAAAACTGTTTTTT	CASSTDILLLATNEKLFF	-	many	TRBV28	TRBJ1-4
TGCAGTGCTAGAGTAGGGGGGGCTGGGGCCAACGTCCTGACTTTC	CSARVGGAGANVLTF	-	few	TRBV20-1	TRBJ2-6